The clone carrying this T cell receptor (beta chain) was recorded many times. Its antigen remains unidentified. This sample was taken from a study of beta chain bispecific antibodies for T cell cancers. Trimming took 7 bases from V and 2 from J, leaving 17 bases between them. Germline CDR1 reads MNHEY; CDR2 reads SMNVEV (reference sequence). CDR3 size: 15 residues. Either OKT3 anti-CD3 antibody or CD3/CD28 beads expanded T cells from blood mononuclear cells over about three days. TCRdb itself ran the 5' RACE reads through MiXCR, one entry per CDR3 protein. The sample records about 20,000 distinct CDR3 sequences, 2% to 2.5% being singletons. The study, taken as a whole, reports: Anti-TRBV12 exposure, compared with anti-CD19, reduced the TRBV12-3 proportion of TRBV signal by 98.9%. In these mixed samples, most targeted TRBV reads derived from the leukemia cell line.

The clonotype was recovered from a human donor in good health. Some clones in this sample may be carry-over from other donors' samples. The starting material was healthy donor T cells cultured with leukemia cells, obtained from a culture containing a bispecific antibody targeting TCR Vbeta12. This chain uses TRBV27 with TRBJ1-2, with D possibly TRBD1 on 5 matching bases. Here the CDR3 reads CASTKGWGDNYGYTF. In DNA, the CDR3 is TGTGCCAGCACCAAGGGATGGGGGGACAACTATGGCTACACCTTC.